This T cell receptor (beta chain) was recovered during a study of T-cell reconstitution after alpha-beta-depleted transplantation in children. Construction of the TCRbeta library involved unique molecular identifiers. TCRdb called the PCR reads again in MiXCR, with one record for every CDR3 protein. There are about 200,000 distinct CDR3 sequences in the sample; about 14% occur only once, and roughly 13% lies in the top ten. CDR1 and CDR2 from the germline V gene are ENHRY and SYGVKD. This CDR3 region has 13 residues. Trimming left V 6 bases short and J 3 bases short, with 8 bases between. This clonotype was seen many times.

V and J are TRBV10-3 and TRBJ1-4, with a possible D match to TRBD1 (5 bases). The TCR sequence derives from a human donor who donated a stem cell graft to a child with acute lymphoblastic leukemia. The sample in question was PBMCs from the stem cell graft donor, obtained from the stem cell graft. This chain's CDR3 is CAIRDSANEKLFF. The CDR3 nucleotides read TGTGCCATCAGAGACAGTGCTAATGAAAAACTGTTTTTT.